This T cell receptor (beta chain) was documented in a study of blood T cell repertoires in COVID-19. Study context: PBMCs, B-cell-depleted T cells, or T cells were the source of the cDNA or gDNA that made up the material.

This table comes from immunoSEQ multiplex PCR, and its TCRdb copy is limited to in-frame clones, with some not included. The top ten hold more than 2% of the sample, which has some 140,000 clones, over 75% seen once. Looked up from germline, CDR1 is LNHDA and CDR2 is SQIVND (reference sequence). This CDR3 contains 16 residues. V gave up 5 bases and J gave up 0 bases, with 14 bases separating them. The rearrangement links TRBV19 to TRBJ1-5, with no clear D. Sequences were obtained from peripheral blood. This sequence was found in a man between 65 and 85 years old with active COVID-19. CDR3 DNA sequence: TGTGCCAGTAGTTCCGTCAGTGACTATAGCAATCAGCCCCAGCATTTT. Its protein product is CASSSVSDYSNQPQHF. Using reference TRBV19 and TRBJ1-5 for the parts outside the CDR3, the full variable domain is DGGITQSPKYLFRKEGQNVTLSCEQNLNHDAMYWYRQDPGQGLRLIYYSQIVNDFQKGDIAEGYSVSREKKESFPLTVTSAQKNPTAFYLCASSSVSDYSNQPQHFGDGTRLSIL.